One and the same sample provided the 21 T cell receptor beta chains below, sequenced in a study of blood T cell repertoires in COVID-19. TCRdb's copy holds only in-frame clones and misses some; the assay was immunoSEQ multiplex PCR. Here the sample spans over 350,000 clones, 70% to 90% being singletons. Sequenced material: peripheral blood. These receptor sequences come from a woman in her twenties or thirties with active or convalescent COVID-19.

Concerning this clone: The identical CDR3 is also encoded by other nucleotide sequences in the sample. V is TRBV7-6 and J is TRBJ2-2, with 7 bases matching TRBD2. Germline CDR1 is SGHVS and CDR2 is FNYEAQ. V lost 1 base to trimming and J lost 5 bases; unmatched junction nucleotides: 4. There are 15 residues in the CDR3. The CDR3 spells CASSLGSGGTGELFF. The CDR3 DNA reads TGTGCCAGCAGCTTAGGATCGGGGGGTACCGGGGAGCTGTTTTTT.

The chain links TRBV3-1 (or the pseudogene TRBV3-2) to TRBJ1-1, with 9 bases fitting TRBD1. The V and J ends lost 4 bases and 6 bases, in that order; junction bases with no gene match: 12. The CDR3 sequence is 16 residues long. Germline assignment: CDR1 LGHDT and CDR2 YNNKEL (reference sequence). CDR3 DNA sequence: TGTGCCAGCAGCCGGGGACAGGGAGAGATTAGGGCTGAAGCTTTCTTT. This translates into CASSRGQGEIRAEAFF.

The chain carries TRBV6-5 and TRBJ1-1; 10 bases line up with TRBD1. The V gene end was trimmed by 6 bases and the J gene end by 7 bases; junction bases not matched to a gene: 8. Germline assignment: CDR1 MNHEY and CDR2 SVGAGI. This CDR3 region has 14 residues. Written as DNA, the CDR3 is TGTGCCAGCAGGACCGGGACAGGGGCCTTTGAAGCTTTCTTT. Encoded protein: CASRTGTGAFEAFF.

V and J are TRBV6-4 and TRBJ2-7; 9 bases agree with TRBD1. CDR3 length: 13 residues. Germline values: CDR1 MRHNA, CDR2 SNTAGT. V was pared by 6 bases and J by 2 bases, with 2 bases of the junction left unmatched. The CDR3 sequence: CASRDRGPYEQYF. CDR3 bases: TGTGCCAGCAGGGACAGGGGTCCCTACGAGCAGTACTTC.

The chain has TRBV6-5 and TRBJ1-2, with a weak D call TRBD1 (5 bases). The germline CDR1 and CDR2 sequences are MNHEY and SVGAGI. The germline V and J ends were trimmed by 3 bases and 5 bases, with 13 bases remaining between them. This CDR3 is 14 amino acids long. CDR3 loop: CASSYGSGKYGYTF. CDR3 nucleotide sequence: TGTGCCAGCAGTTATGGGTCAGGGAAATATGGCTACACCTTC.

This clone was detected once. The gene calls are TRBV10-1 and TRBJ1-5, with unresolved D. Trimming stripped 2 bases from V and 7 bases from J, with 9 bases between. Germline-derived CDR1 and CDR2 are WNHNN and SYGVQD (reference sequence). The CDR3 has 13 residues. The CDR3 bases are TGCGCCAGCAGTGAGGAGGTTTGGCAGCCCCAGCATTTT. As protein: CASSEEVWQPQHF.

This chain uses TRBV15 with TRBJ2-3; 7 bases fit TRBD1. The V gene's germline CDR1 is LNHNV and CDR2 YYDKDF (reference sequence). The length of the CDR3 is 15 residues. Unmatched junction bases numbered 11, after V lost 4 bases and J lost 7 bases. CDR3 DNA: TGTGCCACCAGCATACGAGGGGGCACAATAAATACGCAGTATTTT. This codes for CATSIRGGTINTQYF.

This clone came up once. This chain joins TRBV4-1 and TRBJ2-3; TRBD2 is a possible D gene (6 bases). Germline lookup yields CDR1 MGHRA and CDR2 YSYEKL. There are 14 residues in the CDR3. Trimming left V 1 base short and J 6 bases short, with 11 bases between. The CDR3, as DNA: TGCGCCAGCAGCCAAGCGGGGACTGCCGATACGCAGTATTTT. It translates to CASSQAGTADTQYF.

The genes are TRBV27 and TRBJ2-2, with no clear D. Trimming shortened V by 3 bases and J by 2 bases, and 7 bases separated the two germline ends. This CDR3 spans 14 amino acids. Germline V gene sequence: CDR1 MNHEY, CDR2 SMNVEV (reference sequence). CDR3 bases: TGTGCCAGCAGTTTGCAGTTAAACACCGGGGAGCTGTTTTTT. It codes for CASSLQLNTGELFF.

The gene calls are TRBV6-1 and TRBJ1-2; D remains unclear. Trimming left V 2 bases short and J 5 bases short, with 12 bases between. Germline V gives CDR1 MNHNS, CDR2 SASEGT. CDR3 length: 14 amino acids. CDR3 sequence: CASSEYKEVYGYTF. In nucleotides, the CDR3 is TGTGCCAGCAGTGAATATAAGGAGGTATATGGCTACACCTTC.

This sequence joins TRBV5-1 and TRBJ2-7, with 15 bases lining up with TRBD2. The CDR3 contains 17 residues. After removal of 4 bases from V and 7 bases from J, the junction contained 12 bases not matched to a gene. Germline CDR1 is SGHRS and CDR2 is YFSETQ. This CDR3 reads CASSPGTSGGPYGEQYF. The CDR3 DNA follows: TGCGCCAGCAGCCCCGGGACTAGCGGGGGGCCTTATGGGGAGCAGTACTTC. The whole variable domain, remainder taken from reference TRBV5-1 and TRBJ2-7, is KAGVTQTPRYLIKTRGQQVTLSCSPISGHRSVSWYQQTPGQGLQFLFEYFSETQRNKGNFPGRFSGRQFSNSRSEMNVSTLELGDSALYLCASSPGTSGGPYGEQYFGPGTRLTVT.

The rearrangement links TRBV18 to TRBJ2-7; 9 nucleotides match TRBD1. CDR3 length: 14 amino acids. The trim removed 5 bases at V and 0 bases at J, leaving 2 bases unmatched. The germline V gene encodes CDR1 KGHSH and CDR2 LQKENI. The CDR3 DNA reads as TGTGCCAGCTCAGGACAGGGGCACTCCTACGAGCAGTACTTC. It is translated as CASSGQGHSYEQYF.

This sequence joins TRBV27 and TRBJ1-2, with 8 bases fitting TRBD1. CDR1 and CDR2 from the germline V gene are MNHEY and SMNVEV (reference sequence). V shed 6 bases and J 4 bases; nucleotides not matched to a gene: 4. This CDR3 has 13 residues. As DNA, the CDR3 is TGTGCCAGCAGGGACAGGGTCGGCTATGGCTACACCTTC. Protein: CASRDRVGYGYTF.

The chain employs TRBV6-5 and TRBJ2-7, with 8 nucleotides matching TRBD1. CDR1 MNHEY and CDR2 SVGAGI come from the germline V gene. Trimming took 2 bases from V and 4 from J; bases not matched to a gene: 7. CDR3 size: 15 residues. In nucleotides, the CDR3 is TGTGCCAGCAGTTACACCCCGGGACAGGTTTACGAGCAGTACTTC. Translating it yields CASSYTPGQVYEQYF.

The chain carries TRBV5-1 and TRBJ2-1; 8 bases align to TRBD2. Germline V gene lookup returns CDR1 SGHRS and CDR2 YFSETQ. The CDR3 sequence is 15 residues long. Trimming took 0 bases from V and 5 from J; bases not matched to a gene: 4. The CDR3 reads CASSLVMRGDNEQFF. CDR3 coding DNA: TGCGCCAGCAGCTTGGTGATGCGGGGGGACAATGAGCAGTTCTTC.

This chain joins TRBV7-9 and TRBJ2-7; maybe TRBD1 (7 bases). V was cut by 5 bases and J by 5 bases, with 37 bases left in between. The CDR3 extends over 21 amino acids. Germline CDR1 is SEHNR and CDR2 is FQNEAQ (reference sequence). In DNA form, the CDR3 reads TGTGCCAGCAGCATGCTAGGGGGGCGATTAGCGGCGGACAGGCCTTTCCACGAGCAGTACTTC. Amino acid sequence: CASSMLGGRLAADRPFHEQYF.

The chain links TRBV27 to TRBJ2-2, with a tentative D call TRBD1 (6 bases). This CDR3 contains 16 residues. Germline values: CDR1 MNHEY, CDR2 SMNVEV (reference sequence). The germline V and J ends were trimmed by 0 bases and 8 bases, with 16 bases remaining between them. The chain's CDR3 is CASSLSAGDPRGELFF. CDR3 nucleotides: TGTGCCAGCAGTTTATCGGCAGGGGACCCTCGGGGGGAGCTGTTTTTT.

This chain connects TRBV18 to TRBJ1-1, with 9 bases that match TRBD1. This CDR3 is built from 13 residues. Germline V gene lookup returns CDR1 KGHSH and CDR2 LQKENI. After removal of 2 bases from V and 6 bases from J, the junction contained 1 base not matched to a gene. The CDR3: CASSPGTGPEAFF. The CDR3 nucleotides are TGTGCCAGCTCACCAGGGACAGGGCCTGAAGCTTTCTTT.

The CDR3 reads CAIRTGGLSGTEAFF. CDR3 bases: TGTGCCATCAGAACAGGGGGTCTGTCGGGCACTGAAGCTTTCTTT. The V call is TRBV10-3, the J call TRBJ1-1, with 8 bases that match TRBD1. Germline V gene sequence: CDR1 ENHRY, CDR2 SYGVKD. CDR3 size: 15 residues. The J segment lost 4 bases and the V segment lost 6 bases, leaving 10 bases of the junction unmatched.

CDR3 residues: CASKGLYGYTF. CDR3 DNA sequence: TGTGCCAGCAAGGGGCTCTATGGCTACACCTTC. The chain has TRBV2 and TRBJ1-2; D possibly corresponds to TRBD1 (5 bases). V lost 7 bases, J lost 4 bases, and 7 bases lay in between. Germline assignment: CDR1 SNHLY and CDR2 FYNNEI. The length of the CDR3 is 11 residues.

V gene TRBV11-2 combines with J gene TRBJ2-7; D unresolved. The CDR3 consists of 15 residues. Trimming cost V 0 bases and J 5 bases, with 14 bases left between them. Germline values: CDR1 SGHAT, CDR2 FQNNGV. The chain's CDR3 is CASSLDRRLIDEQYF. The CDR3 nucleotides read TGTGCCAGCAGCTTAGACAGGCGCTTGATCGACGAGCAGTACTTC.